This is a list of T cell receptor beta chains from one sample in a study of blood T cells in healthy people across ages. TCRdb re-called the 5' RACE reads through MiXCR, storing one row per CDR3 protein. The sample has fewer than 700,000 distinct CDR3 sequences, 35% to 50% seen once. Sample: blood. Every receptor here comes from an elderly man in good health. The CDR3 runs from the conserved cysteine through the conserved F or W. The order of the fields is D gene, clone size, V gene, J gene, CDR3 protein, CDR3 DNA. A D gene is named only where the DNA matches it firmly. Size tells how often a clone was seen (once, few, many) or the class of an expanded clone, and some rows leave it out.

d_gene: TRBD2; abundance: NA; v_gene: TRBV7-2; j_gene: TRBJ2-5; CDR3aa: CASSLAWTSLGETQYF; CDR3nt: TGTGCCAGCAGCTTAGCGTGGACTAGTTTGGGGGAGACCCAGTACTTC
d_gene: NA; abundance: NA; v_gene: TRBV21-1; j_gene: TRBJ2-3; CDR3aa: CASSKETGSITDTQYF; CDR3nt: TGTGCCAGCAGCAAAGAGACAGGGTCAATCACAGATACGCAGTATTTT
d_gene: NA; abundance: NA; v_gene: TRBV20-1; j_gene: TRBJ2-3; CDR3aa: CSARDPGRSITDTQYF; CDR3nt: TGCAGTGCTAGAGATCCTGGGCGTAGCATCACAGATACGCAGTATTTT
d_gene: NA; abundance: NA; v_gene: TRBV6-2/TRBV6-3; j_gene: TRBJ2-7; CDR3aa: CASRVPSEVYEQYF; CDR3nt: TGTGCCAGCAGAGTACCCTCGGAGGTCTACGAGCAGTACTTC
d_gene: NA; abundance: few; v_gene: TRBV21-1; j_gene: TRBJ2-7; CDR3aa: CASSKWADPVSGYEQYF; CDR3nt: TGTGCCAGCAGCAAATGGGCAGACCCGGTCAGTGGTTACGAGCAGTACTTC
d_gene: NA; abundance: NA; v_gene: TRBV4-2; j_gene: TRBJ1-1; CDR3aa: CASSQDTRTEAFF; CDR3nt: TGTGCCAGCAGCCAAGATACAAGGACTGAAGCTTTCTTT
d_gene: NA; abundance: NA; v_gene: TRBV28; j_gene: TRBJ2-5; CDR3aa: CASSLVRPQGGLQYF; CDR3nt: TGTGCCAGCAGTCTAGTGAGACCCCAGGGGGGGTTGCAGTACTTC
d_gene: TRBD2; abundance: once; v_gene: TRBV7-2; j_gene: TRBJ2-1; CDR3aa: CASSLSAGGPAYNEQFF; CDR3nt: TGTGCCAGCAGCTTATCAGCGGGGGGGCCTGCCTACAATGAGCAGTTCTTC
d_gene: TRBD1; abundance: once; v_gene: TRBV5-1; j_gene: TRBJ1-1; CDR3aa: CASRSTGGFEAFF; CDR3nt: TGCGCCAGCAGATCGACAGGGGGGTTTGAAGCTTTCTTT
d_gene: TRBD1; abundance: NA; v_gene: TRBV14; j_gene: TRBJ2-7; CDR3aa: CANSQGSGTGSYNEQYF; CDR3nt: TGTGCCAACAGCCAAGGTTCCGGGACAGGCTCCTACAATGAGCAGTACTTC
d_gene: NA; abundance: NA; v_gene: TRBV5-1; j_gene: TRBJ2-5; CDR3aa: CASSPKQGIQETQYF; CDR3nt: TGCGCCAGCAGCCCCAAACAGGGAATACAAGAGACCCAGTACTTC
d_gene: NA; abundance: few; v_gene: TRBV20-1; j_gene: TRBJ1-5; CDR3aa: CSASEQGYSNQPQHF; CDR3nt: TGCAGTGCTAGTGAACAGGGATATAGCAATCAGCCCCAGCATTTT
d_gene: NA; abundance: NA; v_gene: TRBV7-9; j_gene: TRBJ1-4; CDR3aa: CASRLSAGSGEKLFF; CDR3nt: TGTGCCAGCAGACTATCGGCCGGCTCGGGTGAAAAACTGTTTTTT
d_gene: NA; abundance: few; v_gene: TRBV2; j_gene: TRBJ2-5; CDR3aa: CASRAFGVKETQYF; CDR3nt: TGTGCCAGCAGGGCTTTTGGGGTAAAAGAGACCCAGTACTTC
d_gene: TRBD1; abundance: few; v_gene: TRBV5-1; j_gene: TRBJ1-6; CDR3aa: CASSRDRDNSPLHF; CDR3nt: TGCGCCAGCAGCAGGGACAGGGATAATTCACCCCTCCACTTT
d_gene: NA; abundance: few; v_gene: TRBV20-1; j_gene: TRBJ2-3; CDR3aa: CSAPTTSFTTDTQYF; CDR3nt: TGCAGTGCCCCAACGACTAGTTTTACTACAGATACGCAGTATTTT
d_gene: NA; abundance: NA; v_gene: TRBV4-1; j_gene: TRBJ2-7; CDR3aa: CASSQDRRGYEQYF; CDR3nt: TGCGCCAGCAGCCAAGATCGCCGGGGCTACGAGCAGTACTTC
d_gene: TRBD2; abundance: NA; v_gene: TRBV11-2; j_gene: TRBJ2-3; CDR3aa: CASSLTSGYTDTQYF; CDR3nt: TGTGCCAGCAGCTTAACTAGCGGCTACACAGATACGCAGTATTTT
d_gene: TRBD2; abundance: NA; v_gene: TRBV2; j_gene: TRBJ2-2; CDR3aa: CASSARTRSGTGELFF; CDR3nt: TGTGCCAGCAGCGCTAGGACTAGATCGGGCACCGGGGAGCTGTTTTTT
d_gene: NA; abundance: NA; v_gene: TRBV21-1; j_gene: TRBJ2-3; CDR3aa: CASSKSIAGGPDTQYF; CDR3nt: TGTGCCAGCAGCAAATCGATAGCAGGGGGCCCAGATACGCAGTATTTT
d_gene: NA; abundance: few; v_gene: TRBV3-1; j_gene: TRBJ2-7; CDR3aa: CASSQGFGGETYEQYF; CDR3nt: TGTGCCAGCAGCCAAGGGTTTGGCGGGGAAACCTACGAGCAGTACTTC
d_gene: NA; abundance: few; v_gene: TRBV7-2; j_gene: TRBJ2-1; CDR3aa: CASSLAGGTGLYNEQFF; CDR3nt: TGTGCCAGCAGCTTAGCGGGGGGGACAGGCCTCTACAATGAGCAGTTCTTC
d_gene: TRBD1; abundance: NA; v_gene: TRBV12-3/TRBV12-4; j_gene: TRBJ2-7; CDR3aa: CASTLDRGHYEQYF; CDR3nt: TGTGCCAGCACCTTAGACAGGGGGCATTACGAGCAGTACTTC
d_gene: NA; abundance: NA; v_gene: TRBV20-1; j_gene: TRBJ2-7; CDR3aa: CSANDSPYEQYF; CDR3nt: TGCAGTGCGAATGACAGCCCCTACGAGCAGTACTTC
d_gene: NA; abundance: NA; v_gene: TRBV29-1; j_gene: TRBJ2-2; CDR3aa: CSVLPRVGELFF; CDR3nt: TGCAGCGTCCTCCCCCGGGTCGGGGAGCTGTTTTTT
d_gene: TRBD2; abundance: few; v_gene: TRBV20-1; j_gene: TRBJ2-3; CDR3aa: CSAYSGGAGTDTQYF; CDR3nt: TGCAGTGCCTATAGCGGGGGGGCAGGCACAGATACGCAGTATTTT
d_gene: NA; abundance: NA; v_gene: TRBV20-1; j_gene: TRBJ2-2; CDR3aa: CSARGRSNTGELFF; CDR3nt: TGCAGTGCTAGGGGCCGATCGAACACCGGGGAGCTGTTTTTT
d_gene: NA; abundance: few; v_gene: TRBV6-4; j_gene: TRBJ1-2; CDR3aa: CASSTTNGNYGYTF; CDR3nt: TGTGCCAGCAGCACCACAAATGGGAACTATGGCTACACCTTC
d_gene: NA; abundance: once; v_gene: TRBV6-2/TRBV6-3; j_gene: TRBJ2-7; CDR3aa: CASIYRTPYEQYF; CDR3nt: TGTGCCAGCATTTACCGGACGCCTTACGAGCAGTACTTC
d_gene: NA; abundance: NA; v_gene: TRBV7-6; j_gene: TRBJ2-5; CDR3aa: CASSPGQGYETQYF; CDR3nt: TGTGCCAGCAGCCCCGGTCAGGGTTACGAGACCCAGTACTTC
d_gene: TRBD2; abundance: NA; v_gene: TRBV6-1; j_gene: TRBJ2-1; CDR3aa: CASSDLAGGRNEQFF; CDR3nt: TGTGCCAGCAGTGACCTAGCGGGAGGGAGGAATGAGCAGTTCTTC
d_gene: TRBD2; abundance: few; v_gene: TRBV3-1; j_gene: TRBJ2-3; CDR3aa: CASSQELAEGTDTQYF; CDR3nt: TGTGCCAGCAGCCAAGAACTAGCGGAGGGCACAGATACGCAGTATTTT
d_gene: TRBD1; abundance: NA; v_gene: TRBV20-1; j_gene: TRBJ1-1; CDR3aa: CSAPWTGQNTEAFF; CDR3nt: TGCAGTGCTCCTTGGACAGGACAGAACACTGAAGCTTTCTTT
d_gene: NA; abundance: few; v_gene: TRBV20-1; j_gene: TRBJ1-5; CDR3aa: CSARDMSVSNQPQHF; CDR3nt: TGCAGTGCTAGAGATATGTCGGTTAGCAATCAGCCCCAGCATTTT
d_gene: TRBD1; abundance: few; v_gene: TRBV29-1; j_gene: TRBJ2-1; CDR3aa: CSIRDSYNEQFF; CDR3nt: TGCAGCATCCGGGACAGTTACAATGAGCAGTTCTTC
d_gene: NA; abundance: NA; v_gene: TRBV7-9; j_gene: TRBJ1-1; CDR3aa: CASSLGSGGVLGTEAFF; CDR3nt: TGTGCCAGCAGCTTAGGGTCCGGGGGGGTACTCGGCACTGAAGCTTTCTTT
d_gene: NA; abundance: once; v_gene: TRBV11-3; j_gene: TRBJ2-7; CDR3aa: CASSLGGPSYNEQYF; CDR3nt: TGTGCCAGCAGCTTAGGCGGGCCGAGCTACAATGAGCAGTACTTC
d_gene: TRBD2; abundance: NA; v_gene: TRBV5-1; j_gene: TRBJ2-1; CDR3aa: CASSPGTSGGRDEQFF; CDR3nt: TGCGCCAGCAGCCCTGGGACTAGCGGGGGCCGCGATGAGCAGTTCTTC
d_gene: TRBD1; abundance: few; v_gene: TRBV10-1; j_gene: TRBJ2-5; CDR3aa: CASSEARQGQETQYF; CDR3nt: TGCGCCAGCAGTGAGGCCAGACAGGGACAAGAGACCCAGTACTTC
d_gene: NA; abundance: NA; v_gene: TRBV3-1; j_gene: TRBJ2-7; CDR3aa: CASSPRLGGNEQYF; CDR3nt: TGTGCCAGCAGTCCCCGGCTGGGAGGCAACGAGCAGTACTTC
d_gene: NA; abundance: once; v_gene: TRBV4-1; j_gene: TRBJ1-1; CDR3aa: CASSLPTGGAFF; CDR3nt: TGCGCCAGCAGCCTCCCGACAGGAGGGGCTTTCTTT
d_gene: TRBD1; abundance: NA; v_gene: TRBV6-5; j_gene: TRBJ2-1; CDR3aa: CASSRDTGVVNNEQFF; CDR3nt: TGTGCCAGCAGTCGTGACACAGGGGTTGTGAACAATGAGCAGTTCTTC
d_gene: NA; abundance: NA; v_gene: TRBV25-1; j_gene: TRBJ2-3; CDR3aa: CASSKFDLGREDTQYF; CDR3nt: TGTGCCAGCAGTAAATTTGACCTAGGACGAGAAGATACGCAGTATTTT
d_gene: TRBD1; abundance: few; v_gene: TRBV20-1; j_gene: TRBJ1-3; CDR3aa: CSARPGQGNTIYF; CDR3nt: TGCAGTGCTAGACCGGGACAGGGAAACACCATATATTTT
d_gene: NA; abundance: NA; v_gene: TRBV10-3; j_gene: TRBJ1-2; CDR3aa: CAISLRTESGYTF; CDR3nt: TGTGCCATCAGCTTACGGACCGAGTCTGGCTACACCTTC
d_gene: TRBD2; abundance: NA; v_gene: TRBV9; j_gene: TRBJ2-1; CDR3aa: CASSPSGLQDYNEQFF; CDR3nt: TGTGCCAGCAGCCCCTCGGGACTACAAGACTACAATGAGCAGTTCTTC
d_gene: NA; abundance: few; v_gene: TRBV7-9; j_gene: TRBJ2-1; CDR3aa: CASTPGNEQFF; CDR3nt: TGTGCCAGCACCCCCGGGAATGAGCAGTTCTTC
d_gene: NA; abundance: NA; v_gene: TRBV6-2/TRBV6-3; j_gene: TRBJ1-2; CDR3aa: CASRLISGDGYTF; CDR3nt: TGTGCCAGCAGACTTATATCGGGGGATGGCTACACCTTC
d_gene: TRBD2; abundance: few; v_gene: TRBV10-2; j_gene: TRBJ2-3; CDR3aa: CASSEWASGSTDTQYF; CDR3nt: TGCGCCAGCAGTGAGTGGGCTAGCGGGAGCACGGATACGCAGTATTTT
d_gene: TRBD2; abundance: NA; v_gene: TRBV3-1; j_gene: TRBJ2-7; CDR3aa: CASSLGLAGSSYEQYF; CDR3nt: TGTGCCAGCAGCCTAGGACTAGCGGGGAGCTCCTACGAGCAGTACTTC
d_gene: NA; abundance: NA; v_gene: TRBV12-3/TRBV12-4; j_gene: TRBJ2-5; CDR3aa: CASSSNFGLLQETQYF; CDR3nt: TGTGCCAGCAGCTCAAATTTTGGACTATTACAAGAGACCCAGTACTTC
d_gene: NA; abundance: once; v_gene: TRBV7-2; j_gene: TRBJ2-5; CDR3aa: CASSVSEGVRGETQYF; CDR3nt: TGTGCCAGCAGCGTCTCGGAGGGGGTTCGAGGAGAGACCCAGTACTTC
d_gene: NA; abundance: NA; v_gene: TRBV6-5; j_gene: TRBJ1-5; CDR3aa: CASTGDWHQPQHF; CDR3nt: TGTGCCAGCACAGGGGATTGGCATCAGCCCCAGCATTTT
d_gene: TRBD2; abundance: NA; v_gene: TRBV20-1; j_gene: TRBJ2-1; CDR3aa: CSARDRAVAGGSYNEQFF; CDR3nt: TGCAGTGCTAGAGATCGGGCAGTAGCGGGAGGGTCCTACAATGAGCAGTTCTTC
d_gene: TRBD2; abundance: NA; v_gene: TRBV7-2; j_gene: TRBJ2-3; CDR3aa: CASSPPPLTLAEFTDTQYF; CDR3nt: TGTGCCAGCAGCCCCCCCCCCCTCACACTAGCGGAGTTCACAGATACGCAGTATTTT
d_gene: TRBD2; abundance: few; v_gene: TRBV6-1; j_gene: TRBJ2-7; CDR3aa: CASSEGASGSDEQYF; CDR3nt: TGTGCCAGCAGTGAAGGGGCTAGCGGGAGTGACGAGCAGTACTTC